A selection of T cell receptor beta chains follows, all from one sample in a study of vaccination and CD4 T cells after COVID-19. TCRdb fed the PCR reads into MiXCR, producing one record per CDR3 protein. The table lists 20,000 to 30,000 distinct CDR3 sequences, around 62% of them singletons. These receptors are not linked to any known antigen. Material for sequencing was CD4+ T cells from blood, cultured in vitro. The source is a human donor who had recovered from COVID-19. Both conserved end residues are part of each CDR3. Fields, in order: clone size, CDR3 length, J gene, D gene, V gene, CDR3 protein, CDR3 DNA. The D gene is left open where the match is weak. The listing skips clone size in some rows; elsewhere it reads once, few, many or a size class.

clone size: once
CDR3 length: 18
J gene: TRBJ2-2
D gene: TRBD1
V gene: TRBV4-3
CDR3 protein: CASSQSGRGPKRGGELFF
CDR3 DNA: TGCGCCAGCAGCCAATCGGGCAGGGGGCCCAAACGAGGCGGGGAGCTGTTTTTT

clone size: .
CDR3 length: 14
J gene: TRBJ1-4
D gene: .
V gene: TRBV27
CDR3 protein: CASSLLRGDEKLFF
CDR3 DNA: TGTGCCAGCAGTTTATTACGGGGGGATGAAAAACTGTTTTTT

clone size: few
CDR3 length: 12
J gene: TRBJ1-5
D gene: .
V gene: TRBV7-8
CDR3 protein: CASSFRDQPQHF
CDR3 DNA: TGTGCCAGCAGCTTCAGGGATCAGCCCCAGCATTTT

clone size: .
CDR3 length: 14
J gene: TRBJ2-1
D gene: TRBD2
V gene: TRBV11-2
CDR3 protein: CASSLTGSGRFKFF
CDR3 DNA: TGTGCCAGCAGCTTAACGGGTAGCGGGAGGTTTAAGTTCTTC

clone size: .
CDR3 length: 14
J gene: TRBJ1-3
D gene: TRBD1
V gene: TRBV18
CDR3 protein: CASSSGTAGNTIYF
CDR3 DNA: TGTGCCAGCTCATCCGGGACAGCTGGAAACACCATATATTTT

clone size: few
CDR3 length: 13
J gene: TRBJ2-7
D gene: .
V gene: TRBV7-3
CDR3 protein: CASSLDTSYEQYF
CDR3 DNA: TGTGCCAGCAGCTTAGACACCTCCTACGAGCAGTACTTC

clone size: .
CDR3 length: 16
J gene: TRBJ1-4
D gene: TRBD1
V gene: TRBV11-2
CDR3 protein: CASSSPSGQGNEKLFF
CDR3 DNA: TGTGCCAGCAGCTCTCCCAGCGGACAGGGGAATGAAAAACTGTTTTTT

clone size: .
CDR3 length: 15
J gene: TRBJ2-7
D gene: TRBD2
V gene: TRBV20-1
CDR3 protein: CSAQGGSGRPYEQYF
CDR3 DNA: TGCAGTGCGCAGGGGGGTAGCGGGAGGCCCTACGAGCAGTACTTC

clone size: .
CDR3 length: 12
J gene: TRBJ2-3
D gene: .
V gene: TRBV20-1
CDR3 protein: CSARGLGDTQYF
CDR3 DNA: TGCAGTGCTAGAGGTCTGGGAGATACGCAGTATTTT

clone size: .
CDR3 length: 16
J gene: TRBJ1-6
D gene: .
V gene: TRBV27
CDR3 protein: CASSLTAVDRNSPLHF
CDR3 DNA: TGTGCCAGCAGTTTAACCGCCGTGGACAGAAATTCACCCCTCCACTTT

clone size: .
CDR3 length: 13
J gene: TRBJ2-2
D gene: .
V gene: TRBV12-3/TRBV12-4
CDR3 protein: CASLKMGTGELFF
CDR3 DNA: TGTGCCAGCCTAAAGATGGGGACCGGGGAGCTGTTTTTT

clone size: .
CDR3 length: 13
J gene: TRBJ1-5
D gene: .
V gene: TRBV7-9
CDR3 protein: CASSQDSSQPQHF
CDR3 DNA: TGTGCCAGCAGCCAGGACAGTTCCCAGCCCCAGCATTTT

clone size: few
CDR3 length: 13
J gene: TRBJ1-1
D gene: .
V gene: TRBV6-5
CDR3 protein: CASSLFEGAEAFF
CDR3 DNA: TGTGCCAGCAGTTTATTTGAGGGAGCTGAAGCTTTCTTT

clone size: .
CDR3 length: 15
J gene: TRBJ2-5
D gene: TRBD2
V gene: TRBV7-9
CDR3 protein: CASSTPTSGQETQYF
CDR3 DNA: TGTGCCAGCAGCACTCCTACTAGCGGCCAAGAGACCCAGTACTTC

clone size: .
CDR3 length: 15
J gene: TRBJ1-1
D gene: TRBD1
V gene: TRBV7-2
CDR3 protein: CASSSSGTGIAEAFF
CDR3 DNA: TGTGCCAGCAGCTCCTCCGGGACAGGGATCGCTGAAGCTTTCTTT

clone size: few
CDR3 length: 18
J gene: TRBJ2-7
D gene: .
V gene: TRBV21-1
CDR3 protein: CASSKGFRDRDTSYEQYF
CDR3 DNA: TGTGCCAGCAGCAAAGGGTTCCGGGACAGGGATACCTCCTACGAGCAGTACTTC

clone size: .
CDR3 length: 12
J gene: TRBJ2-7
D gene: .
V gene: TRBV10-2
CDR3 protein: CASKAGEHEQYF
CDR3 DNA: TGCGCCAGCAAGGCAGGGGAACACGAGCAGTACTTC

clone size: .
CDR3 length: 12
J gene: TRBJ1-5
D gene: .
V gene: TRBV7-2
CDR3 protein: CASSLVGQPQHF
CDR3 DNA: TGTGCCAGCAGCTTAGTTGGCCAGCCCCAGCATTTT

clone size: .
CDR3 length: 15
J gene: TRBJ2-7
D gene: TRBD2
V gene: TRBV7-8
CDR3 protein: CASLKSSGSSYEQYF
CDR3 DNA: TGTGCCAGCTTAAAGTCTAGCGGGAGCTCCTACGAGCAGTACTTC

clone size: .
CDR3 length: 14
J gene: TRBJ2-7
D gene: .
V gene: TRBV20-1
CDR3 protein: CSARGGSRTYEQYF
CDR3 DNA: TGCAGTGCTAGAGGGGGTAGTAGGACCTACGAGCAGTACTTC

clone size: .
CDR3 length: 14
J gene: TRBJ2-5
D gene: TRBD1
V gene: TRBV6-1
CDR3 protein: CASIRQGVRETQYF
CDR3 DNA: TGTGCCAGCATCCGACAGGGAGTCCGAGAGACCCAGTACTTC

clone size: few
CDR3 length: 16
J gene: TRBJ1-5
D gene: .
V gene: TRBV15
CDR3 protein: CATSRRKTPGGQPQHF
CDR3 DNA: TGTGCCACCAGCAGAAGAAAGACCCCTGGGGGTCAGCCCCAGCATTTT

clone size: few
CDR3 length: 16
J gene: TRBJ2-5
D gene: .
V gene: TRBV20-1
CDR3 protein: CSALTIRGRSIETQYF
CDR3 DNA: TGCAGTGCTCTAACAATTAGGGGACGGTCCATAGAGACCCAGTACTTC

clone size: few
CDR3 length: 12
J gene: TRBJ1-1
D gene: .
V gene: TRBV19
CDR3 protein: CASSQTGFEAFF
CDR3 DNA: TGTGCCAGTAGCCAAACGGGCTTTGAAGCTTTCTTT

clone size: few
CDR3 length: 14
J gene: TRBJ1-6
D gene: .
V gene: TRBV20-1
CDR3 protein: CSAWVSSYNSPLHF
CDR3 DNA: TGCAGTGCTTGGGTGAGCTCCTATAATTCACCCCTCCACTTT

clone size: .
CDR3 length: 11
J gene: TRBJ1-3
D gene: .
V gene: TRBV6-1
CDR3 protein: CASSLGNTIYF
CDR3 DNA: TGTGCCAGCAGCCTTGGAAACACCATATATTTT

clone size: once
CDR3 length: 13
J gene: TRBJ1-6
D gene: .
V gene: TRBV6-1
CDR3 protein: CASSELMGAPLHF
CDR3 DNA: TGTGCCAGCAGCGAGTTGATGGGGGCACCCCTCCACTTT

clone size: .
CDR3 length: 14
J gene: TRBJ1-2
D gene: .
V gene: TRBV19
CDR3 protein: CASSLADGIYGYTF
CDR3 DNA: TGTGCCAGTAGTTTGGCGGACGGTATTTATGGCTACACCTTC

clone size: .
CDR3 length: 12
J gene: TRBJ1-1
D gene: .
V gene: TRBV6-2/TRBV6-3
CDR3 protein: CASSLSGFQAFF
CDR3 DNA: TGTGCCAGCAGTTTGTCAGGCTTTCAAGCTTTCTTT

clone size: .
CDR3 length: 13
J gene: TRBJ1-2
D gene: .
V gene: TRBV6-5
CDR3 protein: CASSYNIIYGYTF
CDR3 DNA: TGTGCCAGCAGTTACAATATTATATATGGCTACACCTTC

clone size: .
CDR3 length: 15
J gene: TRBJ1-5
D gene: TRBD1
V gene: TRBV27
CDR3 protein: CASSPFGQGNQPQHF
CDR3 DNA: TGTGCCAGCAGTCCTTTCGGACAGGGCAATCAGCCCCAGCATTTT

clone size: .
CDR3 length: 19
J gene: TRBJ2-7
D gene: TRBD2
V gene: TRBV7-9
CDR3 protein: CASSLVGLRVKREDHEQYF
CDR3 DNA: TGTGCCAGCAGCTTAGTAGGTCTACGGGTAAAGCGGGAGGATCACGAGCAGTACTTC

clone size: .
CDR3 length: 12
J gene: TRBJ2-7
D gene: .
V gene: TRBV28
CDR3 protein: CASRGRIYEQYF
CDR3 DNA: TGTGCCAGCAGGGGACGAATATACGAGCAGTACTTC

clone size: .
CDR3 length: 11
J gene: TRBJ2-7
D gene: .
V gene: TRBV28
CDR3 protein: CASCTTYEQYF
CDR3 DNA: TGTGCCAGTTGTACGACCTACGAGCAGTACTTC

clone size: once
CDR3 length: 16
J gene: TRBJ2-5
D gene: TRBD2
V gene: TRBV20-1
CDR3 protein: CSARALIAGEGETQYF
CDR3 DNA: TGCAGTGCTAGAGCTTTGATAGCGGGAGAAGGAGAGACCCAGTACTTC

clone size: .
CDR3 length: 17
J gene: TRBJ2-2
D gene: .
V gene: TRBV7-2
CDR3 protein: CASSVNGRQANTGELFF
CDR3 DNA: TGTGCCAGCAGCGTCAATGGGCGACAGGCGAACACCGGGGAGCTGTTTTTT

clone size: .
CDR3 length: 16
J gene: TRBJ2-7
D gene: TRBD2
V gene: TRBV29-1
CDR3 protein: CSVGAGASGRSYEQYF
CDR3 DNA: TGCAGCGTGGGGGCTGGGGCTAGCGGGAGGTCGTACGAGCAGTACTTC

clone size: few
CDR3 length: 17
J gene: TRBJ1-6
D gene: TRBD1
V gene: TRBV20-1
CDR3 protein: CSASLQDRVGRNSPLHF
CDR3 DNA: TGCAGTGCTAGTTTGCAGGACAGGGTCGGTCGGAATTCACCCCTCCACTTT

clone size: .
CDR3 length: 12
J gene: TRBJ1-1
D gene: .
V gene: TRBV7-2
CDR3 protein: CASSLVQGPAFF
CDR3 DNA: TGTGCCAGCAGCTTGGTACAGGGTCCCGCTTTCTTT

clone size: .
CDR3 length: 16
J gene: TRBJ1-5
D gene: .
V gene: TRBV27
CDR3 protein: CASSSRGLYSNQPQHF
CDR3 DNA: TGTGCCAGCAGTAGTAGAGGTTTATATAGCAATCAGCCCCAGCATTTT

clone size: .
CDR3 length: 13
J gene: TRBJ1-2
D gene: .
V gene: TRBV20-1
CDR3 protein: CSATSGTPYGYTF
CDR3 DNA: TGCAGTGCTACGTCCGGGACACCCTATGGCTACACCTTC

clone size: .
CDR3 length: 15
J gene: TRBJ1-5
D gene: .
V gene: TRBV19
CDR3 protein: CASTQTQYGNQPQHF
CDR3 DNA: TGTGCCAGTACCCAGACACAATATGGCAATCAGCCCCAGCATTTT

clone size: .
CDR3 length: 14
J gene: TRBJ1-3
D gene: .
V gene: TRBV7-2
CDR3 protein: CASSLEYSGNTIYF
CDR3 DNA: TGTGCCAGCAGCTTAGAATACTCTGGAAACACCATATATTTT